These 26 T cell receptor beta chains were all obtained from the same sample, sequenced in a study of blood T cell repertoires in COVID-19. TCRdb keeps only in-frame clones here, not all; method: immunoSEQ multiplex PCR. Of nearly 60,000 clones in the sample, around 89% were seen once. Input material: peripheral blood. Receptors originate from a man in his sixties with active COVID-19.

The chain couples TRBV5-5 to TRBJ1-4, with D unresolved. Germline CDR1 reads SGHKS; CDR2 reads YYEKEE (reference sequence). There are 14 residues in the CDR3. With 0 bases removed from V and 12 bases from J, the gap between germline ends came to 15 bases. The CDR3 is CASSLDPLTMELFF. The CDR3 nucleotides are TGTGCCAGCAGCTTGGATCCCCTAACGATGGAACTGTTTTTT.

This chain connects TRBV7-3 to TRBJ2-5, with 10 nucleotides matching TRBD1. The CDR3 totals 12 residues. Losses at the gene ends were 7 bases for V and 9 bases for J; bases not matched to a gene: 5. Germline V lookup: CDR1 SGHTA, CDR2 FQGTGA. The CDR3 DNA is TGTGCCAGCACCCCGGGACAGGGGCCCCAGTACTTC. Translating gives CASTPGQGPQYF.

The rearrangement joins TRBV4-1 to TRBJ2-7; 12 bases agree with TRBD2. This CDR3 has 15 residues. The germline CDR1 and CDR2 sequences are MGHRA and YSYEKL. Trimming took 1 base from V and 9 from J; bases not matched to a gene: 7. Here the CDR3 reads CASSQGLAGATGQYF. CDR3 sequence (DNA): TGCGCCAGCAGCCAAGGACTAGCGGGAGCTACGGGGCAGTACTTC.

This clone has a single count. The chain joins TRBV6-5 to TRBJ1-1, with unresolved D. Trimming took off 6 bases at V and 0 bases at J, with 5 bases between the two ends. Germline-derived CDR1 and CDR2 are MNHEY and SVGAGI. This CDR3 has 12 residues. The DNA for the CDR3 is TGTGCCAGCAGGAGAGTGAACACTGAAGCTTTCTTT. This encodes CASRRVNTEAFF.

The chain recombines TRBV18 with TRBJ2-1; 9 bases map to TRBD1. The CDR3 spans 14 residues. Germline CDR1 and CDR2: KGHSH and LQKENI. Unmatched junction bases numbered 6, after V lost 3 bases and J lost 9 bases. The CDR3 nucleotides are TGTGCCAGCTCACCCGGGACAGGGTACGGTGAGCAGTTCTTC. It yields the protein CASSPGTGYGEQFF.

This chain links TRBV7-2 with TRBJ1-2; 9 nucleotides match TRBD1. V lost 0 bases, J lost 6 bases, and 5 bases stayed unmatched. Germline V gene sequence: CDR1 SGHTA, CDR2 FQGNSA. CDR3 length: 15 amino acids. The CDR3 protein is CASSLARGQGNGYTF. The CDR3 DNA reads as TGTGCCAGCAGCTTAGCGCGTGGACAGGGGAATGGCTACACCTTC.

The gene calls are TRBV7-2 and TRBJ1-2, with D uncertain. The V gene lost 1 base and the J gene lost 1 base, with 10 bases spanning the gap. Germline CDR1 SGHTA, CDR2 FQGNSA. The CDR3 length is 15 residues. For the CDR3, the DNA is TGTGCCAGCAGCTTAGGGTCAGGTAGTAACTATGGCTACACCTTC. This translates into CASSLGSGSNYGYTF.

The rearrangement uses TRBV7-2 and TRBJ2-5; 11 bases match TRBD2. The CDR3 covers 16 residues. CDR1 is SGHTA and CDR2 is FQGNSA in the germline V gene. The junction had 10 bases not matched to a gene; V was cut back by 1 base and J by 9 bases. The CDR3 is CASSLGYRLAGPSQYF. CDR3 nucleotides: TGTGCCAGCAGCTTAGGATATCGACTAGCGGGGCCGTCCCAGTACTTC.

J is TRBJ2-7 and V is TRBV5-1; TRBD2 aligns across 11 bases. J was trimmed by 1 base and V by 5 bases; bases with no gene match: 5. CDR3 length: 15 amino acids. The germline CDR1 and CDR2 sequences are SGHRS and YFSETQ. The CDR3 nucleotides are TGCGCCAGCAGACTAGCGGGAGAGGTGTCCTACGAGCAGTACTTC. This translates into CASRLAGEVSYEQYF.

For the CDR3, the DNA is TGTGCCAGCTCACCTTATGACAGGATGAACACTGAAGCTTTCTTT. Translated: CASSPYDRMNTEAFF. V usage is TRBV18 and J usage is TRBJ1-1; D possibly corresponds to TRBD1 (6 bases). Germline CDR1 and CDR2: KGHSH and LQKENI. The CDR3 has 15 residues. V lost 3 bases, J lost 0 bases, and 11 bases lay in between.

V and J are TRBV9 and TRBJ2-1; 7 bases fit TRBD2. The germline CDR1 and CDR2 sequences are SGDLS and YYNGEE. There are 16 residues in the CDR3. J gave up 4 bases and V 0 bases, and 7 bases lay outside the gene matches. In DNA, the CDR3 is TGTGCCAGCAGCGTAGAAGCGGGGAGGCGTTACAATGAGCAGTTCTTC. The encoded protein is CASSVEAGRRYNEQFF.

This sequence joins TRBV5-1 and TRBJ2-7, with D maybe TRBD1 (5 bases). Between the trimmed V and J ends, which lost 4 bases and 0 bases, there was a span of 26 bases. The V gene's germline CDR1 is SGHRS and CDR2 YFSETQ. This CDR3 region has 19 residues. In nucleotides, the CDR3 is TGCGCCAGCAGCCCATCAAGCCTCCTGGGGCCAAATCCCTCCTACGAGCAGTACTTC. Its protein product is CASSPSSLLGPNPSYEQYF.

V gene TRBV28 combines with J gene TRBJ1-4, with 8 positions matching TRBD1. With 2 bases clipped from V and 8 bases from J, the junction kept 4 bases outside the gene matches. The V gene's germline CDR1 is MDHEN and CDR2 SYDVKM. The CDR3 spans 14 residues. CDR3 DNA sequence: TGTGCCAGCAGTTTAGGACAGGGAGAAGAAAAACTGTTTTTT. Amino acid sequence: CASSLGQGEEKLFF.

The J gene is TRBJ1-5, the V gene TRBV19; TRBD1 matches 7 bases. Germline V lookup: CDR1 LNHDA, CDR2 SQIVND (reference sequence). V trimming: 5 bases; J trimming: 0 bases; junction bases outside the gene matches: 7. The CDR3 loop spans 16 amino acids. The DNA of the CDR3 is TGTGCCAGTAGTGCCGGGACAGCTAATAGCAATCAGCCCCAGCATTTT. Translating it yields CASSAGTANSNQPQHF.

The chain is built from TRBV19 and TRBJ2-7, with TRBD2 as a possible D gene (5 bases). The germline CDR1 and CDR2 sequences are LNHDA and SQIVND (reference sequence). V lost 5 bases and J lost 3, with 11 bases in between. This CDR3 has 13 residues. CDR3 coding DNA: TGTGCCAGTAGTTTAACGACTAACTACGAGCAGTACTTC. It encodes CASSLTTNYEQYF.

This clone came up a few times. This chain uses TRBV20-1 with TRBJ2-7; D is unresolved. CDR3 size: 10 residues. With 6 bases removed from V and 0 bases from J, the gap between germline ends came to 3 bases. From germline, CDR1 is DFQATT and CDR2 SNEGSKA (reference sequence). The CDR3 DNA reads as TGCAGTGCCAGCTCCTACGAGCAGTACTTC. It translates to CSASSYEQYF.

As to this clone: Other nucleotide sequences from this sample produce the same CDR3. The CDR3: CASSTGDGYTF. The CDR3 DNA is TGTGCCAGCTCGACAGGAGACGGCTACACCTTC. V usage is TRBV18 and J usage is TRBJ1-2; D is perhaps TRBD1 (6 bases). V was pared by 6 bases and J by 8 bases, with 10 bases between. Germline lookup yields CDR1 KGHSH and CDR2 LQKENI. The CDR3 has 11 residues.

This chain connects TRBV5-1 to TRBJ2-2; D is undetermined. The germline gives CDR1 SGHRS, CDR2 YFSETQ. The CDR3 spans 15 residues. V dropped 1 base and J dropped 4 bases, with 11 bases sitting between them. The CDR3 here is CASSLIPVFTGELFF. The CDR3 DNA reads as TGCGCCAGCAGCTTGATACCAGTTTTCACCGGGGAGCTGTTTTTT.

This chain connects TRBV5-6 to TRBJ1-2, with D possibly matching TRBD1 (5 bases). The germline V gene encodes CDR1 SGHDT and CDR2 YYEEEE. Between the trimmed V and J ends, which lost 0 bases and 5 bases, there was a span of 11 bases. The CDR3 sequence is 14 residues long. The CDR3 DNA follows: TGTGCCAGCAGCTTGGACCCCCAGGGATATGGCTACACCTTC. Translation: CASSLDPQGYGYTF. Supplemented by reference TRBV5-6 and TRBJ1-2, the full variable domain reads DAGVTQSPTHLIKTRGQQVTLRCSPKSGHDTVSWYQQALGQGPQFIFQYYEEEERQRGNFPDRFSGHQFPNYSSELNVNALLLGDSALYLCASSLDPQGYGYTFGSGTRLTVV.

V gene TRBV20-1 combines with J gene TRBJ2-2, with D possibly matching TRBD1 (6 bases). CDR1 DFQATT and CDR2 SNEGSKA come from the germline V gene (reference sequence). Trimming stripped 3 bases from V and 4 bases from J, with 12 bases between. The length of the CDR3 is 14 residues. The CDR3 sequence: CSASTGKGTGELFF. The CDR3 DNA follows: TGCAGTGCTAGTACAGGGAAAGGCACCGGGGAGCTGTTTTTT.

The chain has TRBV28 and TRBJ2-5; TRBD2 is a possible D gene (6 bases). With 5 bases removed from V and 7 bases from J, the gap between germline ends came to 23 bases. The CDR3 runs 16 residues. Germline assignment: CDR1 MDHEN and CDR2 SYDVKM. The CDR3 nucleotides read TGTGCCAGCAGTCCACTGGGACGGGGCCTGGAGGGGACCCAGTACTTC. Translation: CASSPLGRGLEGTQYF.

V gene TRBV14 combines with J gene TRBJ2-1; perhaps TRBD2 as D (5 bases). CDR1 is SGHDN and CDR2 is FVKESK in the germline V gene. Between the trimmed V and J ends, which lost 1 base and 10 bases, there was a span of 17 bases. The CDR3 spans 15 residues. CDR3 amino acids: CASSQGYEEVWEQFF. CDR3 DNA sequence: TGTGCCAGCAGCCAAGGTTATGAGGAGGTGTGGGAGCAGTTCTTC.

The genes are TRBV6-5 and TRBJ1-6, with D possibly being TRBD1 (6 bases). V dropped 6 bases and J dropped 7 bases, with 13 bases sitting between them. Germline CDR1 reads MNHEY; CDR2 reads SVGAGI. This CDR3 region has 14 residues. The CDR3 bases are TGTGCCAGCAGCCTCACAGGGACGAATTCACCCCTCCACTTT. Translation gives CASSLTGTNSPLHF.

This sequence joins TRBV30 and TRBJ2-1, with D possibly being TRBD2 (6 bases). This CDR3 is 16 amino acids long. Deletions cut 3 bases from V and 0 bases from J, with 15 bases between. Germline V gene sequence: CDR1 GTSNPN, CDR2 SVGIG (reference sequence). For the CDR3, the DNA is TGTGCCTGGAGAGGCCTGAGCGGGCACTCCTACAATGAGCAGTTCTTC. Translation gives CAWRGLSGHSYNEQFF.

This clone was picked up one time. The rearrangement links TRBV6-5 to TRBJ2-3; D remains unclear. V lost 2 bases to trimming and J lost 4 bases, with 7 bases between them. The length of the CDR3 is 13 residues. CDR1 is MNHEY and CDR2 is SVGAGI in the germline V gene. CDR3 nucleotide sequence: TGTGCCAGCAGTTACGGCTCCCCAGATACGCAGTATTTT. Protein sequence: CASSYGSPDTQYF.

V gene TRBV5-1 combines with J gene TRBJ1-1; TRBD1 agrees at 9 bases. The V segment lost 4 bases and the J segment 5 bases; nucleotides outside the gene matches: 12. The V gene's germline CDR1 is SGHRS and CDR2 YFSETQ. The CDR3 is 16 residues long. The CDR3 region has the DNA TGCGCCAGCAGCCGAACCCCCGGGACAGGGCCTACTGAAGCTTTCTTT. It yields the protein CASSRTPGTGPTEAFF.